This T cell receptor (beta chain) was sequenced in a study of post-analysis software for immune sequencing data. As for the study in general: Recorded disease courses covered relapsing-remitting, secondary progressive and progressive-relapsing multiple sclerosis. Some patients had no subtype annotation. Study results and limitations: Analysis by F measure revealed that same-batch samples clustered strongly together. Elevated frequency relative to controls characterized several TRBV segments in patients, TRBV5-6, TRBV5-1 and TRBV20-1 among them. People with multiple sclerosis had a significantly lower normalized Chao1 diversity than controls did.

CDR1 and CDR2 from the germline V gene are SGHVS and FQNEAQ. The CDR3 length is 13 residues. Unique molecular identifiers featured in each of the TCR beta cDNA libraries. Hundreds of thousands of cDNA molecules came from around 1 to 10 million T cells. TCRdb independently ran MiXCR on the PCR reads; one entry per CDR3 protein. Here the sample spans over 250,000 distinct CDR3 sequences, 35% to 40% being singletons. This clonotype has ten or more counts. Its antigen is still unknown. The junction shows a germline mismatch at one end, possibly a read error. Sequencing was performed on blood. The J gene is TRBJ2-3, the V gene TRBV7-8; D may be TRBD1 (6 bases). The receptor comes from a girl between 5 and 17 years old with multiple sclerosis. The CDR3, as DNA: TGCGCCAGCAGTCGGGACACCACAGATACGCAGTATTTT. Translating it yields CASSRDTTDTQYF.